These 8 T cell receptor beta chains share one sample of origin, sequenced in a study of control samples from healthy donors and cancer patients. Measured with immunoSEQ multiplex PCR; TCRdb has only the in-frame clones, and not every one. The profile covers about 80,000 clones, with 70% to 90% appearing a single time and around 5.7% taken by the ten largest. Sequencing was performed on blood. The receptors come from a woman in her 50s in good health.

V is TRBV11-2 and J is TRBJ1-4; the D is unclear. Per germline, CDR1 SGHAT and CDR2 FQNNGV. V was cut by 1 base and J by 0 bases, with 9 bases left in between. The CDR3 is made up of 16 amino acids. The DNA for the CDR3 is TGTGCCAGCAGCTTAGGCGCCGCCGCAACTAATGAAAAACTGTTTTTT. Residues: CASSLGAAATNEKLFF.

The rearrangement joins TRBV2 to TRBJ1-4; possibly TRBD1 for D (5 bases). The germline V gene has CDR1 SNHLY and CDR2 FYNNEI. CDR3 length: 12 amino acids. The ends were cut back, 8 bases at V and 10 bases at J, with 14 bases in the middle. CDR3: CASGGLQRKLFF. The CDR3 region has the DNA TGTGCCAGCGGGGGACTTCAAAGAAAACTGTTTTTT.

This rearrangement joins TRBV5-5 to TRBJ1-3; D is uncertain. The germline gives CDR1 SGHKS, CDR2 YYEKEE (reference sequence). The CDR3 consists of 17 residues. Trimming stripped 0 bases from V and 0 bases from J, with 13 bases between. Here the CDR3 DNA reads TGTGCCAGCAGCTTGGTAGCGGTGGACCTCTCTGGAAACACCATATATTTT. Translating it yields CASSLVAVDLSGNTIYF.

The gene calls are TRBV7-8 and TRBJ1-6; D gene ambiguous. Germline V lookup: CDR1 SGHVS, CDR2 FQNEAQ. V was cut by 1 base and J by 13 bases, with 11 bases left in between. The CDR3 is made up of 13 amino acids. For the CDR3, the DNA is TGTGCCAGCAGCTTAGGGGAGATGTCGCCCCTCCACTTT. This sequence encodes CASSLGEMSPLHF.

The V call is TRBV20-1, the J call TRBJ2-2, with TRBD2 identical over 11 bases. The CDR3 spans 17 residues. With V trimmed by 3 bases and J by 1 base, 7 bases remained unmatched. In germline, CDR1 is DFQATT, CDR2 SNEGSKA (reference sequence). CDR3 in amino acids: CSASVAGGPRNTGELFF. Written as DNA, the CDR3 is TGCAGTGCTAGTGTAGCGGGGGGGCCGAGGAACACCGGGGAGCTGTTTTTT.

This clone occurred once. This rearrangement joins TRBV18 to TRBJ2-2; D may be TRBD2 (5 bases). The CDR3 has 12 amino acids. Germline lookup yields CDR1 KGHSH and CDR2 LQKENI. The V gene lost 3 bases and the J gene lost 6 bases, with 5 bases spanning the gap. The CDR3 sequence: CASSPRAGELFF. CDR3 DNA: TGTGCCAGCTCACCGAGGGCCGGGGAGCTGTTTTTT. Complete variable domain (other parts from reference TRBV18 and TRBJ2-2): NAGVMQNPRHLVRRRGQEARLRCSPMKGHSHVYWYRQLPEEGLKFMVYLQKENIIDESGMPKERFSAEFPKEGPSILRIQQVVRGDSAAYFCASSPRAGELFFGEGSRLTVL.

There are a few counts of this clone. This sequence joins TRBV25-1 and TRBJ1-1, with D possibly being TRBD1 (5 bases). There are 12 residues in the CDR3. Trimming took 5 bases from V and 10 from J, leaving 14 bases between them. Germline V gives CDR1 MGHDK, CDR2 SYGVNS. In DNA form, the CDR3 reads TGTGCCAGCAGTAGGGGAAAAGAAGGAGCTTTCTTT. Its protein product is CASSRGKEGAFF.

As DNA, the CDR3 is TGTGCCAGTCGTCGAGGGGCAGGACCTATGGGTGAGCAGTTCTTC. This sequence encodes CASRRGAGPMGEQFF. The chain carries TRBV11-2 and TRBJ2-1; D is possibly TRBD1 or TRBD2 (5 bases each). Between the trimmed V and J ends, which lost 9 bases and 9 bases, there was a span of 24 bases. CDR3 length equals 15 residues. The V gene's germline CDR1 is SGHAT and CDR2 FQNNGV.